Each of the 2 T cell receptor beta chains below was sequenced from the same sample in a study of tumor and adjacent non-tumor tissue in lung cancer. This sample's RNA came from whole unsorted tissue. Distant lung tissue was collected more than 3 cm away from the tumor edge. TCRbeta libraries were built with three rounds of nested PCR, modified from ARM-PCR. In TCRdb, the multiplex PCR reads were re-called with MiXCR into one record per CDR3 protein. The sample includes about 75,000 distinct CDR3 sequences, roughly 70% of them seen just once. The sequencing sample was made of distant non-tumor lung tissue. Receptors were obtained from a woman aged 45-59 years with non-small cell lung cancer.

As concerns this clonotype: Compared with germline, one end of the junction differs, possibly owing to a read error. This chain uses TRBV11-2 with TRBJ2-1; 10 bases are shared with TRBD2. Germline values: CDR1 SGHAT, CDR2 FQNNGV. The CDR3 is made up of 14 amino acids. The DNA for the CDR3 is TGTGCCAGCAGCTTCGGGACTAGCGCAAATGAGAAGTTCTTC. It translates to CASSFGTSANEKFF.

With regard to this clonotype: The germline gene is not matched at one end of the junction; a read error may be the cause. J is TRBJ2-4 and V is TRBV11-1; D not resolved. The V gene's germline CDR1 is SGHAT and CDR2 FQDESV (reference sequence). The CDR3 consists of 14 residues. CDR3 DNA sequence: TGTGCCAGCAGCCGAAGTGCGGCCAAAAGCATTCAGTACTTC. Translated: CASSRSAAKSIQYF.